This T cell receptor beta chain was sequenced during a study of OX40 agonist ivuxolimab in advanced cancers. For the study at large: Of the patients, three showed partial responses, one with hepatocellular carcinoma and two with cutaneous melanoma.

The table came from immunoSEQ multiplex PCR; TCRdb's copy has only in-frame clones and leaves some out. The table records 40,000 to 50,000 clones, 70% to 90% of them present only once. About this clone: The antigen remains undetermined.

The study's findings and limits: Partly responding patients at 0.1-3.0 mg/kg showed some of the smallest clonal expansion.

CDR3 length: 13 amino acids. Germline values: CDR1 SQVTM, CDR2 ANQGSEA. Trimming shortened V by 4 bases and J by 2 bases, and 11 bases separated the two germline ends. The specimen comprised CD4+ or CD8+ T cells sorted from blood, sampled in a trial of the OX40 agonist ivuxolimab. The clonotype originates from an adult with an advanced solid tumor such as melanoma, head and neck, liver or kidney cancer. J is TRBJ1-1 and V is TRBV29-1; D is unresolved. The CDR3 region has the DNA TGCAGCGTTGGTCCGGGCGGAAACACTGAAGCTTTCTTT. It translates to CSVGPGGNTEAFF.